This TCR beta chain was documented in a study of T-cell reconstitution after alpha-beta-depleted transplantation in children. V dropped 1 base and J dropped 5 bases, with 7 bases sitting between them. The germline gives CDR1 SGHDT, CDR2 YYEEEE. This CDR3 is built from 14 residues. A TCRbeta library incorporating unique molecular identifiers was prepared. Using its own MiXCR run on the PCR reads, TCRdb lists one record per CDR3 protein. The sample has some 500,000 distinct CDR3 sequences; 15% to 20% are singletons. Material: PBMCs from the stem cell graft donor, obtained from the stem cell graft. The V and J genes are TRBV5-6 and TRBJ1-6; no firm D call. This receptor was taken from a human donor who donated a stem cell graft to a child with acute lymphoblastic leukemia. The CDR3 DNA reads as TGTGCCAGCAGCTTGTACACAGATAATTCACCCCTCCACTTT. Translation: CASSLYTDNSPLHF.